This T cell receptor (beta chain) originates from a study of blood T cell repertoires in COVID-19. For the study at large: The samples span acute and convalescent COVID-19 from the United States, Italy and Spain. Sources were T cells, B-cell-depleted T cells, or PBMCs; the material itself was cDNA or gDNA.

Authors' analysis steps: Reference gene primer amplification in the assay estimated nucleated cell counts. Here immunoSEQ multiplex PCR was the method, and the copy in TCRdb shows in-frame clones only, minus some. From that table come the V and J calls and clone size; the DNA was used to work out D and trimming. The table lists 150,000 to 200,000 clones, 70% to 90% of them singletons. Per germline, CDR1 SGHRS and CDR2 YFSETQ. After removal of 4 bases from V and 5 bases from J, the junction contained 7 bases not matched to a gene. There are 15 residues in the CDR3. The chain has TRBV5-1 and TRBJ2-5, with 11 bases aligning to TRBD2. The sample consisted of peripheral blood. The clonotype was recovered from a middle-aged man with active or convalescent COVID-19. For the CDR3, the DNA is TGCGCCAGCAGCGGTGCGGTAGCGGGAGGGGAGACCCAGTACTTC. It specifies CASSGAVAGGETQYF.